These 16 T cell receptor beta chains came from one sample sequenced in a study of tissue T cells after allogeneic stem cell transplantation. Time point in this sample: mouse harvest day 14 after allogeneic transplant. Mouse grafts combined 10^7 T-cell-depleted bone marrow cells with 10^6 splenic CD5+ T cells. Using immunoSEQ multiplex PCR, the repertoire was profiled, and TCRdb retains in-frame clones only, with some absent. Among around 2,000 clones listed, approximately 49% were seen once. Sample: gut tissue. The receptor set was obtained from a female BALB/c mouse given C57BL/6 T cells with graft-versus-host disease after an allogeneic hematopoietic cell transplant.

Regarding this clone: The genes and germline here are from mouse. The sequence runs out 1 residue before the end of the CDR3; the remainder is reconstructed from the germline J gene. The V and J genes are TRBV3 and TRBJ2-3; D gene uncertain. CDR3 length: 13 amino acids. Trimming stripped 4 bases from V and 0 bases from J, with 5 bases between. The germline V gene encodes CDR1 SNHLY and CDR2 FYNGKV (reference sequence). The CDR3 sequence: CASSSASAETLYF. The DNA read from the CDR3 is TGTGCCAGCAGCTCCGCTAGTGCAGAAACGCTGTAT.

For this clone: Germline and genes: mouse. The read halts 1 residue ahead of the CDR3 end, with the missing end drawn from the germline J gene. The J gene is TRBJ2-5, the V gene TRBV23; the DNA was not used to check the table's D call, TRBD2. The CDR3 contains 15 residues. Germline V CDR1 and CDR2: KGHTA, FQNQQP. CDR3 region: CSSSQDWGGRDTQYF. CDR3 DNA (partial): TGCTCCAGCAGTCAAGACTGGGGGGGCAGAGACACCCAGTAC.

Comments on this clone: The gene names here belong to mouse. The missing CDR3 end, 1 residue past where the read stops, is filled in from the germline J gene. The chain is built from TRBV13-3 and TRBJ1-1; D possibly corresponds to TRBD1 (5 bases). Trimming left V 1 base short and J 0 bases short, with 10 bases between. This CDR3 comprises 15 residues. CDR1 and CDR2 (germline): NNHDY, SYVADS. The CDR3 DNA, read in part, is TGTGCCAGCAGTGATAGGACAACTGCAAACACAGAAGTCTTC. Its translation: CASSDRTTANTEVF. The full CDR3 sequence reads CASSDRTTANTEVFF.

This clone was seen a few times. Any gene name here is a mouse gene name. CDR3 in amino acids: CASSLYRGLGNTLYF. The part of the CDR3 DNA that was read is TGTGCCAGCAGTCTGTACAGGGGGCTTGGAAATACGCTCTAT. The chain is built from TRBV26 and TRBJ1-3, with TRBD1 matching 9 bases. The missing CDR3 end, 1 residue past where the read stops, is filled in from the germline J gene. V shed 1 base and J 3 bases; nucleotides not matched to a gene: 1. The CDR3 has 15 residues. The germline CDR1 and CDR2 sequences are KGHPV and FQNQEV (reference sequence).

With respect to this clone: Mouse gene names apply. The sequenced fragment ends 1 residue before the CDR3 boundary, so the rest is inferred from the germline J gene. The chain is built from TRBV4 and TRBJ2-4; 14 positions agree with TRBD2. The CDR3 covers 16 residues. CDR1 and CDR2 from the germline V gene are LGHDT and YNNKQL (reference sequence). The V and J ends lost 4 bases and 3 bases, in that order; junction bases with no gene match: 3. The CDR3 bases that were read are TGTGCCAGCAGCTGGGGACTGGGGGGGCGCCAAAACACCTTGTAC. Its translation is CASSWGLGGRQNTLY. The complete CDR3 reads CASSWGLGGRQNTLYF.

By share, this clone counts as large. The listed genes are named as in mouse. Read data end 1 residue before the CDR3 end; the end is taken from the germline J gene. V usage is TRBV26 and J usage is TRBJ2-7; D ambiguous. The germline V and J ends were trimmed by 0 bases and 0 bases, with 6 bases remaining between them. CDR1 is KGHPV, CDR2 FQNQEV, per germline (reference sequence). The CDR3 loop spans 14 amino acids. The CDR3 sequence: CASSLSGSSYEQYF. Incomplete CDR3 DNA: TGTGCCAGCAGTCTGTCCGGGAGCTCCTATGAACAGTAC.

With regard to this clone: Gene names denote mouse genes. The DNA ends 1 residue before the CDR3 does, and the rest of the CDR3 is filled in from the germline J gene. The chain is built from TRBV26 and TRBJ1-1; D not certain. Trimming cost V 3 bases and J 5 bases, with 7 bases left between them. Germline-derived CDR1 and CDR2 are KGHPV and FQNQEV (reference sequence). This CDR3 contains 12 residues. CDR3 sequence reads: CASSLRRTEVFF. The covered CDR3 bases are TGTGCCAGCAGTCTAAGACGGACAGAAGTCTTC.

On this clone itself: Germline and genes here are mouse. The CDR3 is cut off 1 residue early in the read; its end comes from the germline J gene. The rearrangement links TRBV15 to TRBJ2-4; 9 nucleotides align to TRBD2. Per the germline V gene, CDR1 is SGHND and CDR2 is FRSKSL. V dropped 2 bases and J dropped 7; count of bases not matched to a gene: 1. This CDR3 has 13 amino acids. CDR3 sequence: CASSLLGGDTLYF. The sequenced CDR3 bases are TGTGCCAGCAGTTTACTGGGGGGGGACACCTTGTAC.

Details on this clone: Mouse gene names and germline throughout. The read gets to within 1 residue of the CDR3 end, and the germline J gene fills in the rest. The chain employs TRBV26 and TRBJ2-1; 9 nucleotides match TRBD1. Per the germline V gene, CDR1 is KGHPV and CDR2 is FQNQEV (reference sequence). J was trimmed by 6 bases and V by 2 bases; bases with no gene match: 5. There are 15 residues in the CDR3. The sequenced CDR3 bases are TGTGCCAGCAGTCTGGCCGGGACAGGGTTTGCTGAGCAGTTC. It codes for CASSLAGTGFAEQF. The complete CDR3 reads CASSLAGTGFAEQFF. Full variable domain (remainder filled in from reference TRBV26 and TRBJ2-1): NSKVIQTPRYLVKGQGQKAKMRCIPEKGHPVVFWYQQNKNNEFKFLINFQNQEVLQQIDMTEKRFSAECPSNSPCSLEIQSSEAGDSALYLCASSLAGTGFAEQFFGPGTRLTVL.

This clone was seen a few times. The genes and germline here are from mouse. The read ends 1 residue before the CDR3 terminus; that terminus is restored from the germline J gene. This sequence joins TRBV17 and TRBJ2-4; a weak D match, TRBD2 (5 bases). The ends were cut back, 0 bases at V and 0 bases at J, with 13 bases in the middle. Germline V gene lookup returns CDR1 MNHDT and CDR2 YYDKIL. This CDR3 comprises 17 residues. The CDR3 sequence: CASSRDGVLFSQNTLYF. The DNA read from the CDR3 is TGTGCTAGCAGTAGAGATGGGGTCCTCTTTAGTCAAAACACCTTGTAC.

On this clone: All gene names here are mouse names. The CDR3 is cut off 1 residue early in the read; its end comes from the germline J gene. This rearrangement joins TRBV23 to TRBJ1-2; no DNA check was done on the table's D call, TRBD1. CDR3 size: 14 residues. Germline CDR1 reads KGHTA; CDR2 reads FQNQQP. The CDR3 loop reads CSSSGDRGSSDYTF. CDR3 DNA (partial): TGCTCCAGCAGTGGGGACAGGGGGTCCTCCGACTACACC.

Concerning this clone itself: Gene names and germline refer to mouse. Read coverage stops 1 residue before the CDR3 terminus; the germline J gene supplies the remainder. The V gene is TRBV26, the J gene TRBJ2-5; 7 bases agree with TRBD2. V was clipped by 3 bases and J by 3 bases; unmatched bases: 3. This CDR3 is built from 14 residues. The germline V gene encodes CDR1 KGHPV and CDR2 FQNQEV (reference sequence). The sequenced part of the CDR3 DNA is TGTGCCAGCAGTCTAATGGGGGGTCAAGACACCCAGTAC. Translating it yields CASSLMGGQDTQY. The whole CDR3 sequence reads CASSLMGGQDTQYF.

This clone was detected a few times. The gene names given are mouse names. Read data end 1 residue before the CDR3 end; the end is taken from the germline J gene. This chain connects TRBV26 to TRBJ2-1, with 9 bases fitting TRBD2. V lost 5 bases, J lost 6 bases, and 8 bases stayed unmatched. The CDR3 has 15 residues. Germline CDR1 is KGHPV and CDR2 is FQNQEV (reference sequence). CDR3 sequence: CASSSLGGGSAEQFF. The CDR3 bases that were read are TGTGCCAGCAGTTCTCTGGGGGGGGGTAGTGCTGAGCAGTTC.

About this clone itself: Gene names refer to mouse genes. With the read ending 1 residue before the CDR3 end, the germline J gene is used to fill in that end. The chain employs TRBV3 and TRBJ2-3; D gene ambiguous. The CDR3 totals 15 residues. Germline CDR1 reads SNHLY; CDR2 reads FYNGKV (reference sequence). V lost 3 bases, J lost 0 bases, and 10 bases lay in between. The CDR3 bases that were read are TGTGCCAGCAGCTTCGGCCGCACTAGTGCAGAAACGCTGTAT. This encodes CASSFGRTSAETLY. The CDR3, in full, reads CASSFGRTSAETLYF.

Notes on this clone: Gene names and germline refer to mouse. The read comes to an end 1 residue before the CDR3 does, leaving the germline J gene to fill in the end. The chain is built from TRBV31 and TRBJ2-3, with TRBD2 matching 9 bases. The CDR3 runs 14 residues. Germline V lookup: CDR1 GKSSPN, CDR2 SITVG. With 0 bases clipped from V and 3 bases from J, the junction kept 1 base outside the gene matches. The chain's CDR3 is CAWSLTGGAETLYF. Incomplete CDR3 DNA: TGTGCCTGGAGTCTAACTGGGGGGGCAGAAACGCTGTAT.

For this clone: Genes here carry mouse names. The read ends 1 residue early relative to the CDR3; the germline J gene fills the gap. This sequence joins TRBV26 and TRBJ2-2; D gene uncertain. This CDR3 has 15 amino acids. V dropped 2 bases and J dropped 0 bases, with 7 bases sitting between them. The V gene's germline CDR1 is KGHPV and CDR2 FQNQEV (reference sequence). CDR3 bases read: TGTGCCAGCAGTCTGGAGGGTGCAAACACCGGGCAGCTCTAC. Translation: CASSLEGANTGQLY. The whole CDR3 sequence is CASSLEGANTGQLYF.